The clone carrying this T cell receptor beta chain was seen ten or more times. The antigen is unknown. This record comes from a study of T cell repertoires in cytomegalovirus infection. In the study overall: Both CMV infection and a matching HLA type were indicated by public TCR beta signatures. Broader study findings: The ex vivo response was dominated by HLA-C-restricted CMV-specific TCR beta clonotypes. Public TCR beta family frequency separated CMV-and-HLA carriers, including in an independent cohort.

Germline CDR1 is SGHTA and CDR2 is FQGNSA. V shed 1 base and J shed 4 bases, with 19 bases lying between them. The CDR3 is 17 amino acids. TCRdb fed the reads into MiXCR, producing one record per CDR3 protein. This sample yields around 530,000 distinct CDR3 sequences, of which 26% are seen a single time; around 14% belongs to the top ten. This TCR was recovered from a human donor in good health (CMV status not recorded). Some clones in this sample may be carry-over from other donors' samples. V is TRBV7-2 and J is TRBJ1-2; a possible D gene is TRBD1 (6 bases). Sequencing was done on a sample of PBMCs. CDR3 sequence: CASSLGLGGRQSYGYTF. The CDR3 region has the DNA TGTGCCAGCAGCTTAGGATTGGGGGGGCGTCAGTCCTATGGCTACACCTTC.